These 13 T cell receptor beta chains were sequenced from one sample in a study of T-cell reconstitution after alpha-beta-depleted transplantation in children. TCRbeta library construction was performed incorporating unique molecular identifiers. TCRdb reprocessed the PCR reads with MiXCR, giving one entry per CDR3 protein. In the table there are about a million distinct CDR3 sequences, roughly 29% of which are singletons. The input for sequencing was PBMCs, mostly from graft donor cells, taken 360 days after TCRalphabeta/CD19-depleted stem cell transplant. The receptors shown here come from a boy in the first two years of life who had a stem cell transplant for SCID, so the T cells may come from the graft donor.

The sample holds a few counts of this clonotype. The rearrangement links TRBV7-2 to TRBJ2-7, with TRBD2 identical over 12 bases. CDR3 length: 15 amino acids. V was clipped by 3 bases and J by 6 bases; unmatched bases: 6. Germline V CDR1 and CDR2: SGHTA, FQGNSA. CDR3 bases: TGTGCCAGCAGCTTGGGACTAGCGGGTAGAGTCGAGCAGTACTTC. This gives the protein CASSLGLAGRVEQYF.

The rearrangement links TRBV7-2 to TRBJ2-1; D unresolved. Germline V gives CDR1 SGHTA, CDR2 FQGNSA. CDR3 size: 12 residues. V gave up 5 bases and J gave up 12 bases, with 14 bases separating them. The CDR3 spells CASSGLGSWQFF. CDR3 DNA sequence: TGTGCCAGCAGCGGGCTTGGTAGTTGGCAGTTCTTC.

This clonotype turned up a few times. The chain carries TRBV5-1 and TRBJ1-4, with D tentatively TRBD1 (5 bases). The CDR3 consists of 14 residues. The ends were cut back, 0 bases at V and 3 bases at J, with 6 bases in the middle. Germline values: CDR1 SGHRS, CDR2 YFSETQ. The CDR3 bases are TGCGCCAGCAGCTTGGGGGACCCTAATGAAAAACTGTTTTTT. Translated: CASSLGDPNEKLFF.

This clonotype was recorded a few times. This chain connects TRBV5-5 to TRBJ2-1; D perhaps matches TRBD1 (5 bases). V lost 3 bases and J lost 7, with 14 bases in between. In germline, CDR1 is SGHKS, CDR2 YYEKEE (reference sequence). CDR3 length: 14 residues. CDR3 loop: CASSSAGWGNEQFF. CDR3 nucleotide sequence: TGTGCCAGCAGCTCGGCAGGGTGGGGTAATGAGCAGTTCTTC.

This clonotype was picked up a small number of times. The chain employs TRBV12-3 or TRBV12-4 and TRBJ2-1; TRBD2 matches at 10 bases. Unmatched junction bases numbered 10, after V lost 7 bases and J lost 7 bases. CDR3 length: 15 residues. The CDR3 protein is CASKKERGGLNEQFF. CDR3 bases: TGTGCCAGCAAGAAGGAGCGGGGGGGCCTGAATGAGCAGTTCTTC.

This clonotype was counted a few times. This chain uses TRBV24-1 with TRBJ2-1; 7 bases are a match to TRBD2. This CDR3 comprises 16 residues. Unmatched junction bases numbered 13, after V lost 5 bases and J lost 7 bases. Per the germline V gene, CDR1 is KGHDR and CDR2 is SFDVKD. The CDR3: CATSGRGRGGQNEQFF. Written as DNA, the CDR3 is TGTGCCACCAGTGGACGAGGAAGGGGAGGGCAGAATGAGCAGTTCTTC.

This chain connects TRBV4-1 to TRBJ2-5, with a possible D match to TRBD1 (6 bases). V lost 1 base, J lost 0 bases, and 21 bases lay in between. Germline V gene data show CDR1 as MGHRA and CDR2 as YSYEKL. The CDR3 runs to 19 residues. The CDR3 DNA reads TGCGCCAGCAGCCAAGTGGGGCCGGGCGCGAGGGGGAACCAAGAGACCCAGTACTTC. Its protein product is CASSQVGPGARGNQETQYF.

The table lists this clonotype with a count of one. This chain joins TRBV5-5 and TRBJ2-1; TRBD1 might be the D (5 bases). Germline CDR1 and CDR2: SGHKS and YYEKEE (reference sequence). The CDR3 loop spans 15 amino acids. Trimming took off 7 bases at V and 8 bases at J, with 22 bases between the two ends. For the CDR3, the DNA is TGTGCCAGCCGACCCCAGACAGCCGTTCCCCATGAGCAGTTCTTC. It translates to CASRPQTAVPHEQFF.

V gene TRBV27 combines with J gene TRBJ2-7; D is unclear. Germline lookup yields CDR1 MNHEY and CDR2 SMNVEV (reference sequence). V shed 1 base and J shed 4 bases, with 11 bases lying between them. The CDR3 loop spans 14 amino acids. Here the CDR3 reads CASSLYGYLYEQYF. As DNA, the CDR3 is TGTGCCAGCAGTTTATATGGCTACCTTTACGAGCAGTACTTC.

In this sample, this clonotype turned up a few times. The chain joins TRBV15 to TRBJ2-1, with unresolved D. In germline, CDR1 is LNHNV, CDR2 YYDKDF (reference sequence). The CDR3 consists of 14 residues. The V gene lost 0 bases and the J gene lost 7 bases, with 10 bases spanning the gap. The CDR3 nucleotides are TGTGCCACCAGCAGAGATCGCAGGCCTAATGAGCAGTTCTTC. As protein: CATSRDRRPNEQFF. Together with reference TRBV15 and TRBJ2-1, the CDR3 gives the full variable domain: DAMVIQNPRYQVTQFGKPVTLSCSQTLNHNVMYWYQQKSSQAPKLLFHYYDKDFNNEADTPDNFQSRRPNTSFCFLDIRSPGLGDTAMYLCATSRDRRPNEQFFGPGTRLTVL.

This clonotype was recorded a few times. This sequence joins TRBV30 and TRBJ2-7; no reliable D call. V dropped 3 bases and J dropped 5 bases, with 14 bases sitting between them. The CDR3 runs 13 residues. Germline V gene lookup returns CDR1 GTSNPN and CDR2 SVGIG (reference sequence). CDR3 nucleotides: TGTGCCTGGAGAGACGGTGGTAGCCACGAGCAGTACTTC. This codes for CAWRDGGSHEQYF.

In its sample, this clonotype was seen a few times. As DNA, the CDR3 is TGCAGTGCTAGAGATCTGACTAGCGGGGAGCCAGGGGCGCAGTTCTTC. Its translation is CSARDLTSGEPGAQFF. This rearrangement joins TRBV20-1 to TRBJ2-1, with 11 positions matching TRBD2. V dropped 0 bases and J dropped 12; count of bases not matched to a gene: 13. The CDR3 covers 16 residues. Germline CDR1 DFQATT, CDR2 SNEGSKA (reference sequence).

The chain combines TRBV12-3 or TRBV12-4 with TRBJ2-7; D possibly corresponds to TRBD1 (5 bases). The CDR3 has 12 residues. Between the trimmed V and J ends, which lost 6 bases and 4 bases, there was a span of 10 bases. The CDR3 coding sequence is TGTGCCAGCAGGGCCCAGGGATACGAGCAGTACTTC. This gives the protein CASRAQGYEQYF.